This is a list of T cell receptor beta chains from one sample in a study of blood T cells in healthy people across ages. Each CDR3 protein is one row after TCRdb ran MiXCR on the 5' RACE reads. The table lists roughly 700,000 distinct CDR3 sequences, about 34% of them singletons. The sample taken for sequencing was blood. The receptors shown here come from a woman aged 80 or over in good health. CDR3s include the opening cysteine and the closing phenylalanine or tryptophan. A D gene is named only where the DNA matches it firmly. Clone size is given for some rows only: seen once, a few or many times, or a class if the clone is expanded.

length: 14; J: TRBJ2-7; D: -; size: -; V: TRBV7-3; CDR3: CASSPGPGPYEKYF; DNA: TGTGCCAGCAGCCCCGGACCCGGACCCTACGAGAAGTACTTC
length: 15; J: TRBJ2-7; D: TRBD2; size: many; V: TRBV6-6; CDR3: CASSYVQRGSYEQYF; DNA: TGTGCCAGCAGTTACGTACAGCGGGGGTCCTACGAGCAGTACTTC
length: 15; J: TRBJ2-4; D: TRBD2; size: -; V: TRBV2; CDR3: CASIELAGAFGEQYF; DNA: TGTGCCAGCATAGAGCTAGCGGGGGCTTTCGGGGAGCAGTACTTC
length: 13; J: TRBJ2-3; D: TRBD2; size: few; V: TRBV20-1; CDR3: CSAGGGRADTQYF; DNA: TGCAGTGCTGGGGGGGGTCGCGCAGATACGCAGTATTTT
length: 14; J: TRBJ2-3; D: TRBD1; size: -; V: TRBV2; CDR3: CASKTGGSTDTQYF; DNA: TGTGCCAGCAAGACAGGGGGGAGCACAGATACGCAGTATTTT
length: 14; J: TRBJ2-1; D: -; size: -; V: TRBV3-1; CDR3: CASSPPILKNEQFF; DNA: TGTGCCAGCAGCCCCCCGATCCTTAAGAATGAGCAGTTCTTC
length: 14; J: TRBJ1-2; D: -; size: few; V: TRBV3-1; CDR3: CASSQGTANYGYTF; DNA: TGTGCCAGCAGCCAGGGGACGGCGAACTATGGCTACACCTTC
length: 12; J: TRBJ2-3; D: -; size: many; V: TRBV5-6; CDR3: CASSLMPDTQYF; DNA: TGTGCCAGCAGCTTGATGCCCGATACGCAGTATTTT
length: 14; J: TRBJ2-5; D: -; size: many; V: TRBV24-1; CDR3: CATSEVGNQETQYF; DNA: TGTGCCACCAGTGAGGTGGGTAACCAAGAGACCCAGTACTTC
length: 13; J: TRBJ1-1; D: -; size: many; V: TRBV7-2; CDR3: CASIPGMNTEAFF; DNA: TGTGCCAGCATTCCAGGAATGAACACTGAAGCTTTCTTT